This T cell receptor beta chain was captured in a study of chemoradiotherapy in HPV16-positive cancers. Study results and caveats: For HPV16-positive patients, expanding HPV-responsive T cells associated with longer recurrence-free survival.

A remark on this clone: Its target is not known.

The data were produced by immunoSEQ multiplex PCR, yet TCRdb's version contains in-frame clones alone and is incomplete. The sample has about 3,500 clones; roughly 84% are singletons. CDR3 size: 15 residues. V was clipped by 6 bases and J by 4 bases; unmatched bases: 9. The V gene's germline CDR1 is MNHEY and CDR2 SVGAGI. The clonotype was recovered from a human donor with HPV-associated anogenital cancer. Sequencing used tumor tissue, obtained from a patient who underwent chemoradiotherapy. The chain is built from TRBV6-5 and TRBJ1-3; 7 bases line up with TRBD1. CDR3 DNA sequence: TGTGCCAGCAGCAAACAGGGGACCCCCGGAAACACCATATATTTT. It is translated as CASSKQGTPGNTIYF.